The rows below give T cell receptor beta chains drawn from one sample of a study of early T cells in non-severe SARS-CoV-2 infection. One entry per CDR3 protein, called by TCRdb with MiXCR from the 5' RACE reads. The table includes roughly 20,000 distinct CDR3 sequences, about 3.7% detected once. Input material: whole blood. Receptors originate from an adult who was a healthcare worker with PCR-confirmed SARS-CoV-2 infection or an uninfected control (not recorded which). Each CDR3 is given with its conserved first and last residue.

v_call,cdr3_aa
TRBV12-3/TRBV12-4,CASTILAGGPDEQFF
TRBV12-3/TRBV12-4,CASSLPGGGQETQYF
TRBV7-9,CASSPRRARTDTQYF
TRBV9,CASSVETQGKGNTIYF
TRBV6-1,CASSERLRTDALAKNIQYF
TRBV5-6,CASSLGGAQPQHF
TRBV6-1,CASRSITSEQYF
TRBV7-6,CASSLALGDEQYF
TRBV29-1,CSVEDMRGGIYEQYF
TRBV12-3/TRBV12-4,CASSLGGSGNTIYF
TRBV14,CASSNPGSNTEAFF
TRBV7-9,CASSFQYEQYF
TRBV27,CASSPRAGLGVINEKLFF
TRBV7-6,CASSLGASGASTDTQYF
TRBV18,CASSLNPWGGTTQF
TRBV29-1,CSVLSGSGLSTDTQYF
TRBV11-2,CASSDRSFQETQYF
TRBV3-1,CASSQKGNTEAFF
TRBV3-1,CASSPPLLAGSGVQYF
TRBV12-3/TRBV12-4,CASSFGNNYGYTF
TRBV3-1,CASRQKGGVSGNTIYF
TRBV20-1,CSALLAGRTYNEQFF
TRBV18,CASSPPRGSNEQFF
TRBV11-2,CASSTRGHHTEAFF
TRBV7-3,CASSLSSGQGTEAFF
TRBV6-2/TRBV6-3,CASSSHGGEAYEQYF
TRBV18,CASSPRTGNTEAFF
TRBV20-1,CSGPRDLNTEAFF
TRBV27,CASSDLQGGNQPQHF
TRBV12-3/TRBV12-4,CASSFSGHTEAFF
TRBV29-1,CSIGSGSNQPQHF
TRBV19,CASSFSGLLPETQYF
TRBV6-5,CASSYGRTGGTEAFF
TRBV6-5,CASSYGGDSPLHF